A single sample gave rise to the 17 T cell receptor beta chains below, sequenced in a study of T cell repertoires in cytomegalovirus infection. One entry per CDR3 protein, called by TCRdb with MiXCR from the reads. Of about 300,000 distinct CDR3 sequences in the sample, 9.6% were seen once. Sequencing input: PBMCs. These receptors were obtained from a human donor in good health (CMV status not recorded). Some clones in this sample may be carry-over from other donors' samples.

This clonotype was seen at least ten times. The chain combines TRBV7-8 with TRBJ1-2; TRBD1 agrees at 7 bases. V gave up 4 bases and J gave up 1 base; unmatched junction bases: 18. The CDR3 totals 19 residues. CDR1 is SGHVS and CDR2 is FQNEAQ in the germline V gene. CDR3 loop: CASSYISALRDRFNYGYTF. CDR3 DNA: TGTGCCAGCAGCTATATCTCGGCGTTGCGGGACAGATTTAACTATGGCTACACCTTC.

This clonotype was observed at least ten times. V gene TRBV5-4 combines with J gene TRBJ2-7; 10 bases agree with TRBD2. There are 16 residues in the CDR3. V gave up 0 bases and J gave up 7 bases; unmatched junction bases: 10. Germline V CDR1 and CDR2: SGHNT, YYREEE (reference sequence). The CDR3 bases are TGTGCCAGCAGCTTGGCCGGGAGCGGGGGGGCGAAAGAGCAGTACGTC. It translates to CASSLAGSGGAKEQYV.

The rearrangement joins TRBV20-1 to TRBJ2-1; 7 nucleotides align to TRBD2. Germline trimming cut 2 bases from V and 5 bases from J; bases unmatched to any gene: 6. The CDR3 loop spans 14 amino acids. The germline V gene has CDR1 DFQATT and CDR2 SNEGSKA (reference sequence). The DNA for the CDR3 is TGCAGTGCTAGACGCGGGAGCACGAACAATGAGCAGTTCTTC. As protein: CSARRGSTNNEQFF.

J is TRBJ2-1 and V is TRBV19; D gene ambiguous. Germline assignment: CDR1 LNHDA and CDR2 SQIVND (reference sequence). The CDR3 consists of 18 residues. The V end lost 0 bases, the J end lost 0 bases, and 15 bases lay between the germline ends. CDR3 nucleotides: TGTGCCAGTAGTATAGAAAGGTCGAGGACCCCCTCCTACAATGAGCAGTTCTTC. Its protein is CASSIERSRTPSYNEQFF.

This clonotype was observed many times. The rearrangement joins TRBV20-1 to TRBJ2-2, with TRBD2 as a possible D gene (5 bases). CDR3 length: 14 residues. Germline V gene sequence: CDR1 DFQATT, CDR2 SNEGSKA (reference sequence). Trimming took 4 bases from V and 0 from J, leaving 9 bases between them. CDR3 DNA sequence: TGCAGTGCTACCGGGGTAGCGAACACCGGGGAGCTGTTTTTT. Translated, it gives CSATGVANTGELFF.

This clonotype was seen at least ten times. Here the CDR3 DNA reads TGTGCCAGCAGCTTAGATCAGGGGGCTCGAGAAGAGACCCAGTACTTC. Encoded protein: CASSLDQGAREETQYF. This chain joins TRBV7-3 and TRBJ2-5; 8 bases line up with TRBD1. Losses at the gene ends were 2 bases for V and 3 bases for J; bases not matched to a gene: 8. The length of the CDR3 is 16 residues. Germline CDR1 reads SGHTA; CDR2 reads FQGTGA.

This clonotype was recorded a few times. The chain links TRBV28 to TRBJ1-6; the match to TRBD1 covers 9 bases. The germline gives CDR1 MDHEN, CDR2 SYDVKM. There are 14 residues in the CDR3. The J segment lost 7 bases and the V segment lost 4 bases, leaving 2 bases of the junction unmatched. The CDR3 DNA reads as TGTGCCAGCAGTTGGACAGGGGTAAATTCACCCCTCCACTTT. Residues: CASSWTGVNSPLHF.

This clonotype was picked up many times. The J gene is TRBJ2-5, the V gene TRBV7-2; D uncertain. Between the trimmed V and J ends, which lost 1 base and 8 bases, there was a span of 11 bases. The CDR3 is 13 residues long. Germline loops: CDR1 SGHTA, CDR2 FQGNSA. In DNA form, the CDR3 reads TGTGCCAGCAGCTTAGGCGGCCCTGTCACCCAGTACTTC. Translated, it gives CASSLGGPVTQYF.

This clonotype was observed many times. The chain uses TRBV7-9 and TRBJ1-1, with D tentatively TRBD1 (5 bases). The germline gives CDR1 SEHNR, CDR2 FQNEAQ (reference sequence). This CDR3 is built from 19 residues. Between the trimmed V and J ends, which lost 0 bases and 0 bases, there was a span of 20 bases. In nucleotides, the CDR3 is TGTGCCAGCAGCTTAGCGTATGGTGGGGGTTTGGGGATGAACACTGAAGCTTTCTTT. The encoded protein is CASSLAYGGGLGMNTEAFF.

This clonotype was observed many times. J is TRBJ2-7 and V is TRBV7-2; 13 nucleotides line up with TRBD2. V dropped 0 bases and J dropped 4; count of bases not matched to a gene: 3. The CDR3 sequence is 16 residues long. The germline V gene has CDR1 SGHTA and CDR2 FQGNSA. The CDR3 DNA follows: TGTGCCAGCAGCTTAGCGACTAGCGGGGGGCGATACGAGCAGTACTTC. Amino acid sequence: CASSLATSGGRYEQYF. The full variable domain, with the rest looked up from reference TRBV7-2 and TRBJ2-7, is GAGVSQSPSNKVTEKGKDVELRCDPISGHTALYWYRQSLGQGLEFLIYFQGNSAPDKSGLPSDRFSAERTGGSVSTLTIQRTQQEDSAVYLCASSLATSGGRYEQYFGPGTRLTVT.

This clonotype showed up many times. V is TRBV23-1 and J is TRBJ2-3, with D unclear. TRBV23-1 is placed among ORFs of uncertain function. V lost 4 bases and J 3 bases, leaving 23 bases between the germline ends. CDR3 length: 18 residues. CDR3 amino acids: CASSPHNPTGLETDTQYF. For the CDR3, the DNA is TGCGCCAGCAGTCCCCACAACCCGACGGGCTTGGAGACAGATACGCAGTATTTT.

This clonotype has at least ten counts. The V gene is TRBV10-3, the J gene TRBJ2-1, with no clear D. The CDR3 extends over 14 amino acids. Trimming took off 6 bases at V and 4 bases at J, with 13 bases between the two ends. Looked up from germline, CDR1 is ENHRY and CDR2 is SYGVKD. CDR3: CAIRGNTRYNEQFF. Written as DNA, the CDR3 is TGTGCCATCAGAGGGAATACGAGATACAATGAGCAGTTCTTC.

This clonotype was detected a few times. The V gene is TRBV12-3 or TRBV12-4, the J gene TRBJ1-4; D is ambiguous. The V end lost 6 bases, the J end lost 6 bases, and 11 bases lay between the germline ends. The CDR3 has 13 amino acids. The chain's CDR3 is CASRAEVDEKLFF. Written as DNA, the CDR3 is TGTGCCAGCAGGGCCGAAGTCGATGAAAAACTGTTTTTT.

The genes are TRBV2 and TRBJ2-2; D remains ambiguous. The germline V gene encodes CDR1 SNHLY and CDR2 FYNNEI. Deletions cut 1 base from V and 7 bases from J, with 10 bases between. This CDR3 region has 14 residues. The CDR3 sequence is CASSEGLLGGELFF. Here the CDR3 DNA reads TGTGCCAGCAGTGAAGGCCTCTTGGGCGGGGAGCTGTTTTTT.

This clonotype was recorded many times. The genes are TRBV6-5 and TRBJ1-5; 7 bases are shared with TRBD1. The J segment lost 0 bases and the V segment lost 6 bases, leaving 8 bases of the junction unmatched. The CDR3 has 16 amino acids. Germline lookup yields CDR1 MNHEY and CDR2 SVGAGI. CDR3 in DNA: TGTGCCAGCAGGGCTAGGAACAGGGGTAGCAATCAGCCCCAGCATTTT. It translates to CASRARNRGSNQPQHF.

In this sample, this clonotype turned up many times. The chain combines TRBV20-1 with TRBJ2-1; no clear D. The V and J ends lost 5 bases and 5 bases respectively, with 19 bases between them. The CDR3 runs to 15 residues. Looked up from germline, CDR1 is DFQATT and CDR2 is SNEGSKA (reference sequence). In nucleotides, the CDR3 is TGCAGTGCTTCCCAGACTGGATTAAAACACAATGAGCAGTTCTTC. This codes for CSASQTGLKHNEQFF.

This chain links TRBV7-2 with TRBJ2-2, with 10 bases matching TRBD1. The V and J ends lost 5 bases and 3 bases, in that order; junction bases with no gene match: 15. CDR1 is SGHTA, CDR2 FQGNSA, per germline. This CDR3 is built from 19 residues. For the CDR3, the DNA is TGTGCCAGCAGCCCCTTATGGGGGGGGACAGGGGTTTACACCGGGGAGCTGTTTTTT. Amino acids: CASSPLWGGTGVYTGELFF. The full variable domain, rest sourced from reference TRBV7-2 and TRBJ2-2, is GAGVSQSPSNKVTEKGKDVELRCDPISGHTALYWYRQSLGQGLEFLIYFQGNSAPDKSGLPSDRFSAERTGGSVSTLTIQRTQQEDSAVYLCASSPLWGGTGVYTGELFFGEGSRLTVL.